This TCR beta chain was recorded in a study of T cell responses to AZD1222 COVID-19 vaccine. Clones were sequenced by immunoSEQ multiplex PCR, and TCRdb holds only the in-frame ones, with some missing. In the table there are roughly 140,000 clones, more than 70% of which are singletons. CDR1 is SGDLS and CDR2 is YYNGEE in the germline V gene. Unmatched junction bases numbered 1, after V lost 5 bases and J lost 0 bases. The length of the CDR3 is 14 residues. This clone showed up just once. Its specificity is unknown. General observations from the study: Baseline seropositivity characterized only a handful of AZD1222 recipients. Donors were mostly white British, more females; clonal diversity possibly underestimated. Spike-specific TCR breadth and depth went up after people got two AZD1222 doses.

The sequencing here drew on peripheral blood, taken 28 days after the second AZD1222 dose. The V gene is TRBV9, the J gene TRBJ2-2; 7 bases agree with TRBD1. The receptor was isolated from an adult who received the AZD1222 COVID-19 vaccine. This CDR3 is CASRTGTNTGELFF. The CDR3 nucleotides read TGTGCCAGCAGGACAGGGACGAACACCGGGGAGCTGTTTTTT.